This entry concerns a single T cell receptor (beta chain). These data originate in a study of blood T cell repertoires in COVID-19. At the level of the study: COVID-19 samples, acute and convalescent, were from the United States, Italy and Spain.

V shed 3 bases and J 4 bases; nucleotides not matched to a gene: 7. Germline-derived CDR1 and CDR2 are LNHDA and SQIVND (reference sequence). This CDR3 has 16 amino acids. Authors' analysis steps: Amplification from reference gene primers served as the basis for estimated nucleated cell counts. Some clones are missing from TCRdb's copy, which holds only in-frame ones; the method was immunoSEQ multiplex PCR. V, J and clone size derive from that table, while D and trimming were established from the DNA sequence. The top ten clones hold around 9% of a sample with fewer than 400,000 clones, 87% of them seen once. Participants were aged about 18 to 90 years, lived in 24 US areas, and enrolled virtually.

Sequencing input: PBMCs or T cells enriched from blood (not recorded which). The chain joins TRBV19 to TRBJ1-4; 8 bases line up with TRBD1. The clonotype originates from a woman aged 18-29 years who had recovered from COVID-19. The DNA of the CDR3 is TGTGCCAGTAGTATTCAACGGGGACAGGTTAATGAAAAACTGTTTTTT. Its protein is CASSIQRGQVNEKLFF.